This T cell receptor (beta chain) originates from a study of T-cell memory formation after mild COVID-19. Overall study findings and caveats: Researchers report contracting CD4+ clones mostly in CM and EM, with CD8+ clones in EMRA. There was a balanced CD4/CD8 profile in clones contracting day 15 to 85, and later expanders leaned CD4+. Some clones that responded turned up in pre-infection memory, which suggests that cross-reactive memory joined in.

To note about this clonotype: Its target is not known.

From germline, CDR1 is DFQATT and CDR2 SNEGSKA (reference sequence). The V end lost 0 bases, the J end lost 8 bases, and 20 bases lay between the germline ends. The CDR3 is 16 residues long. 5'RACE with constant-segment primers built TCRalpha and TCRbeta cDNA libraries with UMIs. Each CDR3 protein is one row after TCRdb ran MiXCR on the 5' RACE reads. The sample has around 440,000 distinct CDR3 sequences, 15% to 20% seen once; the top ten hold 9% to 15%. The source is an adult woman who had mild COVID-19 (a few samples of this study predate the infection). Cell type and time point are not known. The sequenced sample consisted of PBMCs or a T cell subset sorted from them (not recorded which). This sequence joins TRBV20-1 and TRBJ2-1; weak D call: TRBD2 (5 bases). The CDR3, as DNA: TGCAGTGCTAGAGATCGGTCGGGGTCCCGGTGGTATGAGCAGTTCTTC. Translating gives CSARDRSGSRWYEQFF.